This T cell receptor beta chain was sequenced for a study of T cells in tuberculosis (dated by TCRdb to the late 2010s). Concerning the study at large: In the study, CD1B tetramers and high-throughput TCR immunosequencing were combined to characterize T cells specific for the mycobacterial lipid antigen glucose monomycolate (GMM). In a South African clinical cohort, IGRA-negative adolescents, IGRA-positive adolescents with latent tuberculosis and adults with active tuberculosis were compared, with 10 to 11 people in each group.

Study-level results and caveats: Smaller mean NN-distances to GMM-specific TCRs were observed in active tuberculosis TCR-alpha repertoires than in IGRA-negative controls, suggesting clonal expansion of GMM-specific TCRs. An accuracy of 87% (AUROC roughly 0.9) was reached by a classifier using the diverse GMM-specific repertoire, compared with 70% accuracy when GEM motif frequencies were used. The smaller NN-distances in active tuberculosis patients were driven in part by shorter CDR3-alpha lengths, while the difference seen for TCR-beta was not statistically significant. Which clinical samples got chosen depended on the availability of cryopreserved specimens, and the active tuberculosis cases were adults, whereas the controls were adolescents.

This clone was observed a handful of times. The specificity of this receptor is unknown. Per-base qualities were not stored, and no clone one base away is much larger. At study entry, adolescents were screened for latent tuberculosis infection by tuberculin skin test and QuantiFERON-TB GOLD In-Tube IGRA. Immunosequencing was performed on unsorted cryopreserved PBMC and covered 100,000 or so T cells per clinical donor on average. Eleven high schools in the Worcester region of the Western Cape, South Africa, served as enrollment sites for adolescents aged 12 to 18 years. Ten M. tuberculosis-infected and ten uninfected adolescents were selected with matching for age and sex. PBMC from adolescents were isolated by density centrifugation from freshly drawn heparinized blood and were then cryopreserved. Sequences KGHSH (CDR1) and LQKENI (CDR2) are obtained from the germline V gene. The CDR3 measures 17 amino acids from cysteine to phenylalanine. Of the read, only the CDR3 DNA is kept; its 51 bases are in frame from base 1. The V end loses 2 bases and the J end loses 7 bases, and a stretch of 20 bases separates them.

The immunoSEQ multiplex PCR assay was used to generate TCR libraries, with TCR-beta and/or TCR-alpha/delta assays applied to each sample. The amplified TCR libraries were sequenced on the Illumina high-throughput platform. As for the authors' bioinformatics: Clustering and dimensionality reduction relied on pairwise TCRdist distances among GMM-specific receptors from T cells that were either sorted ex vivo or expanded in vitro. Each clinical repertoire was assigned a mean NN-distance score, defined as the average TCRdist to the nearest 10% of tetramer-positive reference sequences. GEM TCR motif frequency was computed as the fraction of unique TCRs matching known GEM sequences by V/J usage and CDR3 length. Linear discriminant analysis with leave-one-out cross-validation, implemented in scikit-learn, was used to classify active tuberculosis. TCRdb mirrors the immuneACCESS table, restricted to in-frame sequences. Some clones are absent from its copies; in checked studies, under half trace to an unresolved V gene, and the reason for the others is unknown. For V, J and clone size, that table is used; D and trimming come from the DNA. This sample holds some 26,000 clones; just over 90% were observed only once. The ten largest clones add up to about a sixth of the sample.

Material for sequencing was PBMCs. The V and J segments used are TRBV18 and TRBJ1-4, with the D segment identity uncertain. This TCR was recovered from a donor aged 5-35 years with latent tuberculosis or without tuberculosis infection. Some clones in this sample may be carry-over from other donors' samples. The CDR3 region reads CASSPKAGRGIGEKLFF. The nucleotide sequence is TGTGCCAGCTCACCAAAGGCCGGGCGGGGTATTGGTGAAAAACTGTTTTTT.